A single sample is the source of the 22 T cell receptor delta chains below, sequenced in a study of Vδ1+ human thymocytes. The study, taken as a whole, reports: Thymic TRG and TRD repertoires appeared highly polyclonal, with Gaussian CDR3 length distributions.

No antigen has been assigned to these receptors. RNA was extracted from the cells and then reverse transcribed. Pooled V-gene forward primers with one constant-region reverse primer generated the CDR3 amplicons by multiplex PCR. TCRdb processed the multiplex PCR reads again with the CATT caller. The sample shows about 75,000 delta-chain clones, 30% to 40% of them seen only once. Sequencing input: Vdelta1+ gamma-delta thymocytes from the thymus. Subset indicated: FACS-sorted CD3+ TCRalphabeta- TCRVdelta1+ TCRVdelta2- thymocytes. The receptor set was obtained from a boy in the first two years of life who had congenital heart surgery.

On this clone itself: A clone one base away is much larger, so this may be a read error. The V call is TRDV2, the J call TRDJ1, with 13 bases aligning to TRDD3. CDR3 length: 21 amino acids. In germline, CDR1 is GEAIGNYY, CDR2 EKD. CDR3 DNA sequence: TGTGCCTGTGACACGGCTCTAGGCTCTGTACTGGGGGATACGCGAACCGATAAACCCATCTTT. This sequence encodes CACDTALGSVLGDTRTDKPIF.

V is TRDV1 and J is TRDJ1; 12 bases agree with TRDD3. This CDR3 region has 24 residues. Germline V gene data show CDR1 as TSWWSYY and CDR2 as QGS. J lost 0 bases, V lost 4 bases, and 27 bases had no gene match. CDR3 loop: CALGAGKDLLPVLGDTKYTDKLIF. The CDR3 nucleotides are TGTGCTCTTGGGGCAGGGAAGGACCTCCTGCCTGTACTGGGGGATACAAAGTACACCGATAAACTCATCTTT.

The rearrangement joins TRDV1 to TRDJ1; TRDD3 aligns across 7 bases. From germline, CDR1 is TSWWSYY and CDR2 QGS. Germline trimming cut 1 base from V and 0 bases from J; bases unmatched to any gene: 20. The CDR3 has 21 residues. The CDR3 region is CALGEPTPHSPVWGYTDKLIF. In DNA, the CDR3 is TGTGCTCTTGGGGAACCGACTCCCCATTCCCCCGTCTGGGGGTACACCGATAAACTCATCTTT.

The V gene is TRDV1, the J gene TRDJ1; 7 positions match TRDD2. Germline CDR1 and CDR2: TSWWSYY and QGS. After removal of 4 bases from V and 0 bases from J, the junction contained 26 bases not matched to a gene. The CDR3 contains 22 residues. In DNA, the CDR3 is TGTGCTCTTGGGGCCGTTAGGCCTTCCTGCCCGAGGTGCCCGGTTTACACCGATAAACTCATCTTT. Translation: CALGAVRPSCPRCPVYTDKLIF.

The gene calls are TRDV1 and TRDJ1; 11 nucleotides align to TRDD3. There are 18 residues in the CDR3. V lost 2 bases to trimming and J lost 12 bases; unmatched junction nucleotides: 20. CDR1 and CDR2 from the germline V gene are TSWWSYY and QGS. As DNA, the CDR3 is TGTGCTCTTGGGGAAGGGGACTTCCTCCACTGGGGGATAGCGGAAATCATCTTT. It yields the protein CALGEGDFLHWGIAEIIF.

V gene TRDV1 combines with J gene TRDJ1; 12 nucleotides line up with TRDD3. Germline V lookup: CDR1 TSWWSYY, CDR2 QGS. The V segment lost 4 bases and the J segment 0 bases; nucleotides outside the gene matches: 21. The CDR3 has 22 residues. The CDR3: CALGGEGIYWGIPDWYTDKLIF. The CDR3 DNA reads TGTGCTCTTGGGGGAGAAGGAATCTACTGGGGGATACCGGACTGGTACACCGATAAACTCATCTTT.

V usage is TRDV1 and J usage is TRDJ1; 11 nucleotides agree with TRDD3. CDR3 size: 24 residues. Germline CDR1 is TSWWSYY and CDR2 is QGS. The V and J ends lost 4 bases and 0 bases, in that order; junction bases with no gene match: 28. In DNA, the CDR3 is TGTGCTCTTGGGGCAGAGGCCTTCCTACCGTTACTGGGGGATATGGGTACGTACACCGATAAACTCATCTTT. The encoded protein is CALGAEAFLPLLGDMGTYTDKLIF.

The chain joins TRDV1 to TRDJ1; TRDD2 is a possible D gene (6 bases). V lost 1 base, J lost 2 bases, and 20 bases lay in between. The germline gives CDR1 TSWWSYY, CDR2 QGS. There are 18 residues in the CDR3. For the CDR3, the DNA is TGTGCTCTTGGGGAACCGGTCCTACTTCGTACTCCAACCGATAAACTCATCTTT. It encodes CALGEPVLLRTPTDKLIF.

The J gene is TRDJ1, the V gene TRDV1; D is possibly TRDD3 (6 bases). This CDR3 has 21 amino acids. V was cut by 4 bases and J by 0 bases, with 30 bases left in between. Germline V lookup: CDR1 TSWWSYY, CDR2 QGS. CDR3 residues: CALGVPTSDQPTGPYTDKLIF. Here the CDR3 DNA reads TGTGCTCTTGGGGTCCCAACGAGTGACCAGCCTACTGGGCCGTACACCGATAAACTCATCTTT.

This sequence joins TRDV2 and TRDJ1; TRDD3 matches at 9 bases. The germline V gene has CDR1 GEAIGNYY and CDR2 EKD. Unmatched junction bases numbered 27, after V lost 1 base and J lost 4 bases. This CDR3 has 22 residues. CDR3 amino acids: CACDTGICSGSRGILVNDKLIF. CDR3 sequence (DNA): TGTGCCTGTGACACGGGCATCTGCTCGGGGAGCCGGGGGATACTTGTGAACGATAAACTCATCTTT.

The chain couples TRDV1 to TRDJ1; tentative D call: TRDD2 (6 bases). The CDR3 runs to 21 residues. Trimming stripped 1 base from V and 0 bases from J, with 27 bases between. Per the germline V gene, CDR1 is TSWWSYY and CDR2 is QGS. The chain's CDR3 is CALGEPPPTRDPSFNTDKLIF. CDR3 in DNA: TGTGCTCTTGGGGAACCCCCTCCTACACGGGATCCTAGTTTTAACACCGATAAACTCATCTTT.

This chain uses TRDV1 with TRDJ1, with 9 bases that match TRDD3. CDR1 is TSWWSYY and CDR2 is QGS in the germline V gene. The CDR3 is 22 residues long. J gave up 0 bases and V 1 base, and 21 bases lay outside the gene matches. The CDR3 loop reads CALGEPVRPFVLGDAYTDKLIF. The CDR3 DNA is TGTGCTCTTGGGGAACCGGTTCGGCCATTCGTACTGGGGGACGCATACACCGATAAACTCATCTTT.

For this clone: At one boundary the junction diverges from the germline segment, which might be a read error. V and J are TRDV2 and TRDJ1; TRDD3 agrees at 7 bases. The CDR3 is made up of 20 amino acids. Germline V gene sequence: CDR1 GEAIGNYY, CDR2 EKD. The CDR3 loop reads CATVGQGDSMGGVSTYKLIF. CDR3 in DNA: TGTGCCACCGTCGGACAGGGGGATTCAATGGGCGGGGTCAGCACCTATAAACTCATCTTT.

This clone was recorded a few times. J is TRDJ1 and V is TRDV1; 10 bases fit TRDD3. V shed 1 base and J 0 bases; nucleotides not matched to a gene: 23. The germline CDR1 and CDR2 sequences are TSWWSYY and QGS. The CDR3 runs 23 residues. The CDR3 reads CALGERLPLSRGGYAPYTDKLIF. DNA of the CDR3: TGTGCTCTTGGGGAACGACTTCCCCTCTCAAGGGGGGGATACGCCCCTTACACCGATAAACTCATCTTT.

The chain has TRDV1 and TRDJ1; TRDD2 agrees at 9 bases. The germline CDR1 and CDR2 sequences are TSWWSYY and QGS. This CDR3 spans 22 amino acids. With 3 bases clipped from V and 1 base from J, the junction kept 24 bases outside the gene matches. Written as DNA, the CDR3 is TGTGCTCTTGGGGAGCCGACCTCCTTCCTACGTACGCGGCTACACCGCACCGATAAACTCATCTTT. Its protein product is CALGEPTSFLRTRLHRTDKLIF.

A few counts support this clone. The chain combines TRDV1 with TRDJ1, with a weak D call TRDD3 (5 bases). CDR3 length: 19 amino acids. V lost 6 bases, J lost 1 base, and 27 bases lay in between. The germline CDR1 and CDR2 sequences are TSWWSYY and QGS. Here the CDR3 DNA reads TGTGCTCTTGGCCGCCCCGCCGGGGACCCCAAGAGGAGCACCGATAAACTCATCTTT. This sequence encodes CALGRPAGDPKRSTDKLIF.

The rearrangement uses TRDV2 and TRDJ1; 12 positions match TRDD3. With 9 bases clipped from V and 3 bases from J, the junction kept 10 bases outside the gene matches. Per germline, CDR1 GEAIGNYY and CDR2 EKD. The CDR3 loop spans 15 amino acids. This CDR3 reads CATDLLGDTPDKLIF. CDR3 DNA: TGTGCCACGGACTTACTGGGGGATACACCCGATAAACTCATCTTT.

The rearrangement joins TRDV1 to TRDJ1; 10 bases agree with TRDD3. Germline lookup yields CDR1 TSWWSYY and CDR2 QGS. The CDR3 sequence is 18 residues long. The V gene end was trimmed by 3 bases and the J gene end by 2 bases; junction bases not matched to a gene: 12. For the CDR3, the DNA is TGTGCTCTTGGGGACCCCTACGACTGGGGGATGTTTACCGATAAACTCATCTTT. This gives the protein CALGDPYDWGMFTDKLIF.

J is TRDJ1 and V is TRDV1; D is possibly TRDD3 (6 bases). CDR1 is TSWWSYY and CDR2 is QGS in the germline V gene. V lost 0 bases and J lost 6, with 23 bases in between. The CDR3 has 18 amino acids. CDR3 loop: CALGELGPYGGGTNKLIF. In nucleotides, the CDR3 is TGTGCTCTTGGGGAACTAGGACCCTACGGCGGGGGGACCAATAAACTCATCTTT.

The chain joins TRDV2 to TRDJ1; a weak D match, TRDD3 (6 bases). The germline gives CDR1 GEAIGNYY, CDR2 EKD. Trimming stripped 0 bases from V and 0 bases from J, with 13 bases between. The CDR3 has 16 residues. CDR3 coding DNA: TGTGCCTGTGACACCGCTCGGGGATTGTACACCGATAAACTCATCTTT. Translation: CACDTARGLYTDKLIF.

J is TRDJ1 and V is TRDV1; TRDD3 agrees at 9 bases. This CDR3 is built from 24 residues. Germline lookup yields CDR1 TSWWSYY and CDR2 QGS. Trimming took 3 bases from V and 0 from J; bases not matched to a gene: 29. The CDR3 coding sequence is TGTGCTCTTGGGGAGACCGGCTCGACCCTCGTAAGGTGGGGATACGGACCGTACACCGATAAACTCATCTTT. Amino acid sequence: CALGETGSTLVRWGYGPYTDKLIF.

In this sample, this clone turned up a few times. J is TRDJ1 and V is TRDV1, with TRDD3 matching 13 bases. The J segment lost 0 bases and the V segment lost 1 base, leaving 14 bases of the junction unmatched. The CDR3 consists of 21 residues. Per the germline V gene, CDR1 is TSWWSYY and CDR2 is QGS. Here the CDR3 reads CALGEPRLPLLGDTYTDKLIF. The CDR3 DNA sequence: TGTGCTCTTGGGGAACCTAGACTTCCCCTACTGGGGGATACGTACACCGATAAACTCATCTTT.